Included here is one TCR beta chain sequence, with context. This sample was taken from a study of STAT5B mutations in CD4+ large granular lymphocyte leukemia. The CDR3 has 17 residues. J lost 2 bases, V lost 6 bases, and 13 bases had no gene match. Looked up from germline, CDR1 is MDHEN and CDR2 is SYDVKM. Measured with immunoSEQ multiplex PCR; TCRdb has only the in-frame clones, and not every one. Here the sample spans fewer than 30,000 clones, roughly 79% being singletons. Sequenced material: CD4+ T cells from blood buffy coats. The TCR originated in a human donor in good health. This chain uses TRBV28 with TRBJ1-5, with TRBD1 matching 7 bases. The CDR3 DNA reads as TGTGCCAGCAGATCACAGGGGAGGGAAGGGGGCAATCAGCCCCAGCATTTT. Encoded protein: CASRSQGREGGNQPQHF.